This entry describes one T cell receptor beta chain. The data were obtained in a study of technical replicates of blood from several donors. The data were produced by immunoSEQ multiplex PCR, yet TCRdb's version contains in-frame clones alone and is incomplete. The sample has more than 65,000 clones, approximately 93% seen once. This CDR3 has 17 residues. Per the germline V gene, CDR1 is LGHNA and CDR2 is YSLEER. With V trimmed by 1 base and J by 4 bases, 7 bases remained unmatched. Input material: T cells isolated from PBMCs. This TCR derives from a human donor in good health. The chain couples TRBV4-3 to TRBJ2-3; 11 bases agree with TRBD2. The CDR3 DNA follows: TGCGCCAGCAGCCAAGTAGTAGCGGGAGGGTCCCCAGATACGCAGTATTTT. This gives the protein CASSQVVAGGSPDTQYF.